Below, 19 T cell receptor beta chains from the same sample are listed, as sequenced in a study of glioma-infiltrating T cells after dendritic cell vaccination. TCRdb's copy holds only in-frame clones and misses some; the assay was immunoSEQ multiplex PCR. The sample contains about 90,000 clones, 85% of which appear only once. The sample consisted of blood, taken before dendritic cell vaccination. The receptors originated from a human donor with glioblastoma.

The DNA of the CDR3 is TGTGCCAGCAGCACCAGGGGTGGGACCGGGGAGCTGTTTTTT. Translation gives CASSTRGGTGELFF. The chain combines TRBV7-6 with TRBJ2-2, with a possible D match to TRBD1 (6 bases). The CDR3 extends over 14 amino acids. The germline gives CDR1 SGHVS, CDR2 FNYEAQ. Trimming cost V 5 bases and J 5 bases, with 12 bases left between them.

Only a few counts were recorded for this clone. The chain uses TRBV5-4 and TRBJ1-1; TRBD1 agrees at 9 bases. The germline V gene has CDR1 SGHNT and CDR2 YYREEE (reference sequence). The CDR3 is made up of 15 amino acids. V lost 3 bases and J lost 5; bases outside the gene matches: 8. CDR3 nucleotides: TGTGCCAGCAGCTCACAGGGGGCTGGAGGTACTGAAGCTTTCTTT. This translates into CASSSQGAGGTEAFF.

The CDR3 spells CASSTQGYRGNEQFF. DNA for the CDR3: TGCGCCAGCAGCACACAGGGGTATAGAGGGAATGAGCAGTTCTTC. This chain connects TRBV5-1 to TRBJ2-1; TRBD1 matches at 7 bases. V shed 4 bases and J 7 bases; nucleotides not matched to a gene: 11. This CDR3 comprises 15 residues. Germline CDR1 and CDR2: SGHRS and YFSETQ.

The J gene is TRBJ2-1, the V gene TRBV4-2, with 7 positions matching TRBD2. After removal of 0 bases from V and 3 bases from J, the junction contained 8 bases not matched to a gene. CDR1 is LGHNA and CDR2 is YNFKEQ in the germline V gene. The CDR3 has 17 amino acids. This chain's CDR3 is CASSQERQRGYYNEQFF. In DNA, the CDR3 is TGTGCCAGCAGCCAAGAGAGGCAGCGGGGCTACTACAATGAGCAGTTCTTC.

The chain carries TRBV2 and TRBJ2-7; D is undetermined. CDR3 length: 10 amino acids. V was trimmed by 3 bases and J by 6 bases, leaving 3 bases between them. CDR1 SNHLY and CDR2 FYNNEI come from the germline V gene. Here the CDR3 reads CASSDFEQYF. DNA of the CDR3: TGTGCCAGCAGTGACTTCGAGCAGTACTTC.

The rearrangement uses TRBV11-2 and TRBJ2-7, with D unclear. The germline CDR1 and CDR2 sequences are SGHAT and FQNNGV. This CDR3 region has 14 residues. The V and J ends lost 1 base and 3 bases respectively, with 10 bases between them. CDR3 sequence reads: CASSLAGPNYEQYF. The CDR3 nucleotides read TGTGCCAGCAGCTTAGCAGGCCCAAACTACGAGCAGTACTTC.

The chain joins TRBV16 to TRBJ2-5, with D possibly TRBD1 on 5 matching bases. The germline V gene has CDR1 KGHSY and CDR2 FQNENV. This CDR3 spans 13 amino acids. Trimming took off 5 bases at V and 1 base at J, with 8 bases between the two ends. The CDR3: CASSSRAQETQYF. The CDR3 DNA reads TGTGCCAGCAGCTCCAGGGCCCAAGAGACCCAGTACTTC.

This rearrangement joins TRBV5-1 to TRBJ2-1; 7 nucleotides agree with TRBD2. Germline V gives CDR1 SGHRS, CDR2 YFSETQ. V lost 0 bases, J lost 3 bases, and 3 bases stayed unmatched. The CDR3 is 15 residues long. The CDR3 region is CASSLDTSVYNEQFF. The CDR3 DNA follows: TGCGCCAGCAGCTTGGATACTAGCGTCTACAATGAGCAGTTCTTC.

The J gene is TRBJ1-2, the V gene TRBV2; weak D call: TRBD1 (5 bases). V was shortened by 7 bases and J by 6 bases, with 18 bases between the two germline ends. Germline V gives CDR1 SNHLY, CDR2 FYNNEI. The CDR3 loop spans 14 amino acids. This chain's CDR3 is CASTPLRTSHGYTF. The CDR3 DNA reads TGTGCCAGCACTCCTTTGAGGACATCCCATGGCTACACCTTC.

The rearrangement joins TRBV6-6 to TRBJ2-5, with D unclear. Near its end, the DNA agrees better with TRBJ2-7, so the J call may be wrong. In germline, CDR1 is MNHNY, CDR2 SVGAGI (reference sequence). The CDR3 runs 13 residues. The CDR3 DNA reads TGTGCCAGCAACCCCGGGTCCCACTACGAGCAGTACTTC. Residues: CASNPGSHYEQYF.

The chain carries TRBV2 and TRBJ1-5, with TRBD1 matching over 8 bases. The CDR3 has 14 amino acids. Germline CDR1 is SNHLY and CDR2 is FYNNEI. V lost 7 bases to trimming and J lost 6 bases; unmatched junction nucleotides: 8. The CDR3 loop is CASMLSRGPQPQHF. In nucleotides, the CDR3 is TGTGCCAGCATGCTGAGCAGGGGGCCTCAGCCCCAGCATTTT. Using reference TRBV2 and TRBJ1-5 for the parts outside the CDR3, the full variable domain is EPEVTQTPSHQVTQMGQEVILRCVPISNHLYFYWYRQILGQKVEFLVSFYNNEISEKSEIFDDQFSVERPDGSNFTLKIRSTKLEDSAMYFCASMLSRGPQPQHFGDGTRLSIL.

The rearrangement links TRBV14 to TRBJ2-1; 8 nucleotides align to TRBD2. CDR1 is SGHDN, CDR2 FVKESK, per germline. Losses at the gene ends were 4 bases for V and 4 bases for J; bases not matched to a gene: 3. The CDR3 has 14 amino acids. CDR3: CASSLRGGYNEQFF. The CDR3 DNA follows: TGTGCCAGCAGCCTCCGGGGGGGTTACAATGAGCAGTTCTTC.

J is TRBJ2-2 and V is TRBV4-2; 8 positions agree with TRBD1. V lost 4 bases to trimming and J lost 4 bases; unmatched junction nucleotides: 5. Germline CDR1 reads LGHNA; CDR2 reads YNFKEQ. This CDR3 contains 15 residues. CDR3 in amino acids: CASSPGDRGTGELFF. The CDR3 nucleotides are TGTGCCAGCAGCCCGGGCGACAGGGGCACCGGGGAGCTGTTTTTT.

The CDR3 bases are TGTGCCACCGCGGGACAGCCCGGGGAGACCCAGTACTTC. Its protein product is CATAGQPGETQYF. V is TRBV19 and J is TRBJ2-5, with a weak D call TRBD1 (7 bases). Trimming left V 10 bases short and J 5 bases short, with 17 bases between. This CDR3 has 13 residues. Germline CDR1 and CDR2: LNHDA and SQIVND (reference sequence).

The gene calls are TRBV5-8 and TRBJ1-1; D unclear. The CDR3 spans 15 residues. The V end was cut by 3 bases, the J end by 2 bases, with 14 bases between. The germline V gene encodes CDR1 SGHTS and CDR2 YDEGEE. DNA of the CDR3: TGTGCCAGCAGCTCAGAGCCCAGGTTTAACACTGAAGCTTTCTTT. It encodes CASSSEPRFNTEAFF.

This clone was seen a handful of times. The chain links TRBV7-2 to TRBJ1-5, with D possibly TRBD1 on 6 matching bases. Germline CDR1 SGHTA, CDR2 FQGNSA. The CDR3 spans 15 residues. Between the trimmed V and J ends, which lost 1 base and 6 bases, there was a span of 13 bases. This chain's CDR3 is CASSLVTGYSQPQHF. The CDR3 DNA is TGTGCCAGCAGCTTAGTAACAGGGTATAGTCAGCCCCAGCATTTT.

This clone was detected only a few times. V gene TRBV6-6 combines with J gene TRBJ1-4, with 8 bases aligning to TRBD1. Germline-derived CDR1 and CDR2 are MNHNY and SVGAGI (reference sequence). The CDR3 extends over 15 amino acids. V gave up 2 bases and J gave up 5 bases; unmatched junction bases: 4. CDR3 DNA sequence: TGTGCCAGCAGTTACCCGCAGGGGGCAAATGAAAAACTGTTTTTT. Its translation is CASSYPQGANEKLFF.

The chain is built from TRBV18 and TRBJ2-5, with 7 bases aligning to TRBD2. Trimming took 6 bases from V and 3 from J; bases not matched to a gene: 4. The germline V gene has CDR1 KGHSH and CDR2 LQKENI. This CDR3 has 13 residues. The CDR3 region is CASSPGLKETQYF. The CDR3 coding sequence is TGTGCCAGCTCTCCGGGACTAAAAGAGACCCAGTACTTC.

The rearrangement joins TRBV5-1 to TRBJ2-7; 9 nucleotides align to TRBD1. CDR1 is SGHRS and CDR2 is YFSETQ in the germline V gene. CDR3 length: 14 residues. V lost 4 bases, J lost 1 base, and 3 bases stayed unmatched. Written as DNA, the CDR3 is TGCGCCAGCAGCCGGGGACAGGGTTCCTACGAGCAGTACTTC. Translation gives CASSRGQGSYEQYF. Looking up the rest from reference TRBV5-1 and TRBJ2-7 gives the full variable domain: KAGVTQTPRYLIKTRGQQVTLSCSPISGHRSVSWYQQTPGQGLQFLFEYFSETQRNKGNFPGRFSGRQFSNSRSEMNVSTLELGDSALYLCASSRGQGSYEQYFGPGTRLTVT.